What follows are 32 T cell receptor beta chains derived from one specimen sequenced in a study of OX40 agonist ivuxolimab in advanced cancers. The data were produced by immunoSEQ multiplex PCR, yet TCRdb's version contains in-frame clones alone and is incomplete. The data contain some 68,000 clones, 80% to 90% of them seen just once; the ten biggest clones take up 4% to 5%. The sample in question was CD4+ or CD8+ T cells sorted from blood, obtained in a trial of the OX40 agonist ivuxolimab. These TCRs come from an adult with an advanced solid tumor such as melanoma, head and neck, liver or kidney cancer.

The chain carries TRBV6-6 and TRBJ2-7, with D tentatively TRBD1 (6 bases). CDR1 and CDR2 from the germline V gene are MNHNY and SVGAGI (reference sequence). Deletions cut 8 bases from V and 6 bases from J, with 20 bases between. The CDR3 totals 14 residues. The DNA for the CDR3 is TGTGCCAGCGCGGACGAGAGGGGGAATCCCGAGCAGTACTTC. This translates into CASADERGNPEQYF.

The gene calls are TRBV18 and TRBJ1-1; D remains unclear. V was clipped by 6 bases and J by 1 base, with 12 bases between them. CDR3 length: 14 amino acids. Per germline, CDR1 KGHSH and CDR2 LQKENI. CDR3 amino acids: CASSLAQRNTEAFF. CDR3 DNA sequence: TGTGCCAGCTCCTTGGCCCAGAGGAACACTGAAGCTTTCTTT.

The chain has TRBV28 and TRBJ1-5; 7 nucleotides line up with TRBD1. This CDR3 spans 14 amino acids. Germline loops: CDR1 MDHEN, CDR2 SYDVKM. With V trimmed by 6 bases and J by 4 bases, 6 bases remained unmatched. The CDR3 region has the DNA TGTGCCAGCAGCCTCGACAGGGTAAATCAGCCCCAGCATTTT. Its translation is CASSLDRVNQPQHF.

The CDR3 DNA is TGCGCCAGCAGGGTTGGCGGCCCCGGGGAGCTGTTTTTT. Translating it yields CASRVGGPGELFF. The chain joins TRBV5-1 to TRBJ2-2, with D unclear. The CDR3 spans 13 residues. Germline V gene data show CDR1 as SGHRS and CDR2 as YFSETQ. V was trimmed by 5 bases and J by 6 bases, leaving 11 bases between them.

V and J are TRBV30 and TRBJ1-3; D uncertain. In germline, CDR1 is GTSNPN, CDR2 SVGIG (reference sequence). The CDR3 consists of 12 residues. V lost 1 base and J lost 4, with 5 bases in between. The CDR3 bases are TGTGCCTGGAGTGGCTCCGGAAACACCATATATTTT. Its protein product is CAWSGSGNTIYF.

CDR3: CAWSVPVRTPSPDTEAFF. The DNA of the CDR3 is TGTGCCTGGAGTGTACCGGTCCGGACGCCGAGTCCGGACACTGAAGCTTTCTTT. The chain combines TRBV30 with TRBJ1-1; D unresolved. Trimming pared 0 bases from V and 3 bases from J, leaving 23 bases between. The CDR3 consists of 18 residues. The germline gives CDR1 GTSNPN, CDR2 SVGIG (reference sequence).

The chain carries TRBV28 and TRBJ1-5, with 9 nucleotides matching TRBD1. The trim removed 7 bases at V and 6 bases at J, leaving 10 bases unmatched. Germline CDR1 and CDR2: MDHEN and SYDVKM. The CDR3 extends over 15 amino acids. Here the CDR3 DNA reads TGTGCCAGCACCAATTCAGGGACAGGGACTCAGCCCCAGCATTTT. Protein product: CASTNSGTGTQPQHF.

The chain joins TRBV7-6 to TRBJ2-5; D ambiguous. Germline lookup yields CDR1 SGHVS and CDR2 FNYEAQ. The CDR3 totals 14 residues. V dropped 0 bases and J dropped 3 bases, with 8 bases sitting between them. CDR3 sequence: CASSLASTKETQYF. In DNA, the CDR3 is TGTGCCAGCAGCTTAGCGTCCACTAAAGAGACCCAGTACTTC.

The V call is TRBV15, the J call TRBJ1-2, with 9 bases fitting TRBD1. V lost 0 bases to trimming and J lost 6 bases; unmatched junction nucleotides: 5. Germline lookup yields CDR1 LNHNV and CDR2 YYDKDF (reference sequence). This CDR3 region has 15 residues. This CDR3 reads CATSRDRGTGNGYTF. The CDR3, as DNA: TGTGCCACCAGCAGAGATCGGGGGACAGGGAATGGCTACACCTTC. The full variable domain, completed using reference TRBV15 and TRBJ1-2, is DAMVIQNPRYQVTQFGKPVTLSCSQTLNHNVMYWYQQKSSQAPKLLFHYYDKDFNNEADTPDNFQSRRPNTSFCFLDIRSPGLGDTAMYLCATSRDRGTGNGYTFGSGTRLTVV.

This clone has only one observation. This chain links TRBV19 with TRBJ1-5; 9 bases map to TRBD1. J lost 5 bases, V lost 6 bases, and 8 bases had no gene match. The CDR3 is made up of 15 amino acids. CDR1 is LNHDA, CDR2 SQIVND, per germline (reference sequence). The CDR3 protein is CASRMTGGLYQPQHF. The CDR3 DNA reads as TGTGCCAGTAGGATGACAGGGGGACTGTATCAGCCCCAGCATTTT. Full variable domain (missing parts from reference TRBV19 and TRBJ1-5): DGGITQSPKYLFRKEGQNVTLSCEQNLNHDAMYWYRQDPGQGLRLIYYSQIVNDFQKGDIAEGYSVSREKKESFPLTVTSAQKNPTAFYLCASRMTGGLYQPQHFGDGTRLSIL.

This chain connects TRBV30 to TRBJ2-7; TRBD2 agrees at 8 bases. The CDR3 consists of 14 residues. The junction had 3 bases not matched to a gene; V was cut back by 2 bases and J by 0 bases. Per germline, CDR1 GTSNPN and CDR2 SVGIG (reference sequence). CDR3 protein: CAWSSGGSSYEQYF. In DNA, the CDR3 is TGTGCCTGGAGTTCGGGGGGGAGCTCCTACGAGCAGTACTTC. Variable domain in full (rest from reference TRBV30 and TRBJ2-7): SQTIHQWPATLVQPVGSPLSLECTVEGTSNPNLYWYRQAAGRGLQLLFYSVGIGQISSEVPQNLSASRPQDRQFILSSKKLLLSDSGFYLCAWSSGGSSYEQYFGPGTRLTVT.

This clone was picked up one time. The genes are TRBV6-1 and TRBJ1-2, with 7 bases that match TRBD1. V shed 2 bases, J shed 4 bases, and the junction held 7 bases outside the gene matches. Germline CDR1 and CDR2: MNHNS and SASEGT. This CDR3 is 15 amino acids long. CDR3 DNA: TGTGCCAGCAGTGAACGGCGTTCAGGGGGCTATGGCTACACCTTC. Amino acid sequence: CASSERRSGGYGYTF.

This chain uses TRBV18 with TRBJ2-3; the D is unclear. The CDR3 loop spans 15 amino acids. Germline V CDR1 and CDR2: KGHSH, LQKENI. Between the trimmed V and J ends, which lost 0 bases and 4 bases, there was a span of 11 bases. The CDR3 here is CASSPPSDAADTQYF. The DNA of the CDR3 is TGTGCCAGCTCACCACCGTCTGACGCGGCAGATACGCAGTATTTT.

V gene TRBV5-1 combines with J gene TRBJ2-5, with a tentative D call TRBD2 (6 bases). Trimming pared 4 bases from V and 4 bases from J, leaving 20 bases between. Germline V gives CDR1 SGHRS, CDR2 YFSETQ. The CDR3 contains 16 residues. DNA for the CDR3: TGCGCCAGCAGCGGGGGGAATCAGATCAGTTCAGAGACCCAGTACTTC. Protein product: CASSGGNQISSETQYF.

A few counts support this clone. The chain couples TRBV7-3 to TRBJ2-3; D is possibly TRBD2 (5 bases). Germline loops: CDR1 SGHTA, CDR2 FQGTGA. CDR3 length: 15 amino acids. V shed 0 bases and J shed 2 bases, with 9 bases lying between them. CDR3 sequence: CASSLTGVNTDTQYF. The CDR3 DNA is TGTGCCAGCAGCTTAACCGGGGTTAACACAGATACGCAGTATTTT.

CDR3 sequence: CASSPGQGLYEQYF. CDR3 sequence (DNA): TGTGCCAGCTCCCCAGGACAGGGGCTATACGAGCAGTACTTC. The chain carries TRBV18 and TRBJ2-7; TRBD1 matches at 9 bases. With V trimmed by 6 bases and J by 4 bases, 7 bases remained unmatched. There are 14 residues in the CDR3. Germline CDR1 and CDR2: KGHSH and LQKENI. Full variable domain (missing parts from reference TRBV18 and TRBJ2-7): NAGVMQNPRHLVRRRGQEARLRCSPMKGHSHVYWYRQLPEEGLKFMVYLQKENIIDESGMPKERFSAEFPKEGPSILRIQQVVRGDSAAYFCASSPGQGLYEQYFGPGTRLTVT.

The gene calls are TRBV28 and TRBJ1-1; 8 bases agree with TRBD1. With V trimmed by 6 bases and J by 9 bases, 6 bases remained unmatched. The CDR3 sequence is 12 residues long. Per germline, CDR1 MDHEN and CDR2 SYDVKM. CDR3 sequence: CASRSRGRKAFF. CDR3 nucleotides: TGTGCCAGCAGAAGCAGGGGGCGGAAAGCTTTCTTT.

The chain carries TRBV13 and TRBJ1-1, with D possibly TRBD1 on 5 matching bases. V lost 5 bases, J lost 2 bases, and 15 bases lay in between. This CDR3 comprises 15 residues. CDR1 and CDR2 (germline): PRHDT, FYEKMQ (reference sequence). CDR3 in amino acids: CASSRGEGRNTEAFF. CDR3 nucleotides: TGTGCCAGCAGCAGAGGAGAGGGGCGTAACACTGAAGCTTTCTTT.

CDR3 sequence: CSAWTGNTEAFF. In DNA form, the CDR3 reads TGCAGCGCTTGGACGGGAAACACTGAAGCTTTCTTT. The gene calls are TRBV29-1 and TRBJ1-1; the D is unclear. Trimming stripped 7 bases from V and 2 bases from J, with 11 bases between. Germline V gene lookup returns CDR1 SQVTM and CDR2 ANQGSEA. The CDR3 consists of 12 residues. The whole variable domain, filled in from reference TRBV29-1 and TRBJ1-1, reads SAVISQKPSRDICQRGTSLTIQCQVDSQVTMMFWYRQQPGQSLTLIATANQGSEATYESGFVIDKFPISRPNLTFSTLTVSNMSPEDSSIYLCSAWTGNTEAFFGQGTRLTVV.

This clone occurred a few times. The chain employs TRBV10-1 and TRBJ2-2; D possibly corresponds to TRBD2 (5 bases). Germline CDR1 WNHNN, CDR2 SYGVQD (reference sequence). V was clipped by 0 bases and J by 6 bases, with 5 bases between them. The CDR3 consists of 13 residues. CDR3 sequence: CASSESGAGELFF. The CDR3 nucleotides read TGCGCCAGCAGTGAGTCGGGAGCCGGGGAGCTGTTTTTT.

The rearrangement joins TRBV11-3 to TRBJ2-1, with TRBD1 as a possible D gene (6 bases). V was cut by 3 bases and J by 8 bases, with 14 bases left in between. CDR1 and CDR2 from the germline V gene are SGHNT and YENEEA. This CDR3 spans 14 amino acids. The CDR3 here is CASSFGQPGDEQFF. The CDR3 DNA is TGTGCCAGCAGCTTTGGACAGCCCGGAGATGAGCAGTTCTTC.

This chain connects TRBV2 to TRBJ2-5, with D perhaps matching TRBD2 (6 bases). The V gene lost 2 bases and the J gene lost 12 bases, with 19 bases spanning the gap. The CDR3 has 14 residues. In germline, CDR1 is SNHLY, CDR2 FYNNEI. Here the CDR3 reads CASSESAGMGEEYF. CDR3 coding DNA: TGTGCCAGCAGTGAATCCGCGGGCATGGGGGAGGAGTACTTC.

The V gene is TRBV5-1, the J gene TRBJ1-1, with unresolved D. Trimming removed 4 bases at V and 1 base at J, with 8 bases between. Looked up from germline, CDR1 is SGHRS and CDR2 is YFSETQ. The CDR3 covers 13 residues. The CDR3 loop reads CASSITTNTEAFF. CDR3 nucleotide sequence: TGCGCCAGCAGCATAACGACGAACACTGAAGCTTTCTTT.

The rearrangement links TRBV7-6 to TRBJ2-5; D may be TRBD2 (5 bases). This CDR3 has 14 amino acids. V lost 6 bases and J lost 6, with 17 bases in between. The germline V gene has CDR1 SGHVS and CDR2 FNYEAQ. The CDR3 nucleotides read TGTGCCAGCAGTCCATCGAAGGCCGGGAAGACCCAGTACTTC. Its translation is CASSPSKAGKTQYF.

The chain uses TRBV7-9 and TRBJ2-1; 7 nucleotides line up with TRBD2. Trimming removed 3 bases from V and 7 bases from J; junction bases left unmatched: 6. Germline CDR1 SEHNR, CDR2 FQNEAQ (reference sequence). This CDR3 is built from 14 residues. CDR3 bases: TGTGCCAGCAGCTTCCTAGCGGTGAAAAATGAGCAGTTCTTC. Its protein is CASSFLAVKNEQFF.

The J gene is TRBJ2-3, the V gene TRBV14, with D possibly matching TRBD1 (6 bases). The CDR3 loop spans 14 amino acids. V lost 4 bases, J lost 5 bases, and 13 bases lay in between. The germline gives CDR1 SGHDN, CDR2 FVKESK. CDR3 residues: CASSLNRVRDTQYF. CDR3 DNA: TGTGCCAGCAGCCTAAACAGGGTTAGAGATACGCAGTATTTT.

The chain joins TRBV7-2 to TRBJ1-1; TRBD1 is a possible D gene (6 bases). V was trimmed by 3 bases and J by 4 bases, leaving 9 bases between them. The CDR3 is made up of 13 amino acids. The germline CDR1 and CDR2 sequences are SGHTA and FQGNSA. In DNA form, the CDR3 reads TGTGCCAGCAGCTTCAGGGGTGGCACTGAAGCTTTCTTT. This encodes CASSFRGGTEAFF.

The CDR3 sequence: CASSERGDRDQPQHF. The CDR3 region has the DNA TGTGCCAGCAGCGAGAGGGGGGACAGAGATCAGCCCCAGCATTTT. The chain combines TRBV9 with TRBJ1-5; 7 bases map to TRBD1. This CDR3 has 15 residues. V shed 3 bases and J 5 bases; nucleotides not matched to a gene: 8. Germline CDR1 is SGDLS and CDR2 is YYNGEE.

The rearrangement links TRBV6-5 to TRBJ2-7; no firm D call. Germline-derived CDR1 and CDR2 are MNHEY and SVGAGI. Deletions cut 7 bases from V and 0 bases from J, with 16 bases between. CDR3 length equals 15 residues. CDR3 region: CASKKKDTHSYEQYF. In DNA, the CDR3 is TGTGCCAGCAAAAAAAAAGACACGCACTCCTACGAGCAGTACTTC.

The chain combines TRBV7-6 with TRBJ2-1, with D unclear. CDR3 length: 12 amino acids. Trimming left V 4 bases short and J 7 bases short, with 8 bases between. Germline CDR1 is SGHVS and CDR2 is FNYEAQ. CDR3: CASSSLQNEQFF. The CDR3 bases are TGTGCCAGCAGCTCCTTACAAAATGAGCAGTTCTTC.

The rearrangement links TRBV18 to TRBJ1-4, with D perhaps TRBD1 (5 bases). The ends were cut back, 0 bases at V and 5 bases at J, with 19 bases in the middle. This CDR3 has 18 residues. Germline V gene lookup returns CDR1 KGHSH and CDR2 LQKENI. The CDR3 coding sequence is TGTGCCAGCTCACCACCGCAGCGGGGCACCCAAGCAAATGAAAAACTGTTTTTT. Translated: CASSPPQRGTQANEKLFF.

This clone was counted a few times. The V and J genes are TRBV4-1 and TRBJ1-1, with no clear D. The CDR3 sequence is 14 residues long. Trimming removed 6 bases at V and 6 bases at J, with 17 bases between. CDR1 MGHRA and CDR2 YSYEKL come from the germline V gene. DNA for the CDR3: TGCGCCAGCAGTTCTCCCATCCCCGGCTCTGAAGCTTTCTTT. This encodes CASSSPIPGSEAFF.